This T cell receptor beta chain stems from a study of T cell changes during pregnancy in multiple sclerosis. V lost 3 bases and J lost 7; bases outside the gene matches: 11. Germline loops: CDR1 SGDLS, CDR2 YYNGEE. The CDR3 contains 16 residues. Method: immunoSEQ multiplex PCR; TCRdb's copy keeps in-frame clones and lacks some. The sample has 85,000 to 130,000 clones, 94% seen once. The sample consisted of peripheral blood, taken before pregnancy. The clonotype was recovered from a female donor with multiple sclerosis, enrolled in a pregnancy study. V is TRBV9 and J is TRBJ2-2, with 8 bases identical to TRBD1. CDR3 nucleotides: TGTGCCAGCAGCGCCCCGGGACAGGTTGGTGGCGGGGAGCTGTTTTTT. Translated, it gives CASSAPGQVGGGELFF.